The subject of this entry is one T cell receptor (beta chain). Its antigen is undetermined. A much larger clone sits a single nucleotide away, making a read error possible. This entry belongs to a study of tumor and adjacent non-tumor tissue in lung cancer. Overall study: There were about twelve adenocarcinoma, 2 squamous cell carcinoma and 1 small cell lung cancer cases.

Germline-derived CDR1 and CDR2 are WSHSY and SAAADI. CDR3 length: 13 residues. No cell sorting was done before RNA was extracted from the tissue. Whole-study findings and limits: Top 100 clones took a larger repertoire share in normal lung. Compared with tumor, normal lung showed significantly lower TCR diversity.

The library came from three nested PCR rounds adapted from ARM-PCR protocols. Via MiXCR, TCRdb re-called the multiplex PCR reads, giving one row per CDR3 protein. The sample consists of around 66,000 distinct CDR3 sequences, 60% to 75% of them appearing once. V and J are TRBV10-2 and TRBJ2-7; D uncertain. This clonotype was obtained from a man aged 55 to 69 with non-small cell lung cancer. The sequenced material came from lung tumor tissue. CDR3 DNA: TGCGTCAGCAGCGCGTCTCTGTACTACGAGCAGTACTTC. It encodes CVSSASLYYEQYF.